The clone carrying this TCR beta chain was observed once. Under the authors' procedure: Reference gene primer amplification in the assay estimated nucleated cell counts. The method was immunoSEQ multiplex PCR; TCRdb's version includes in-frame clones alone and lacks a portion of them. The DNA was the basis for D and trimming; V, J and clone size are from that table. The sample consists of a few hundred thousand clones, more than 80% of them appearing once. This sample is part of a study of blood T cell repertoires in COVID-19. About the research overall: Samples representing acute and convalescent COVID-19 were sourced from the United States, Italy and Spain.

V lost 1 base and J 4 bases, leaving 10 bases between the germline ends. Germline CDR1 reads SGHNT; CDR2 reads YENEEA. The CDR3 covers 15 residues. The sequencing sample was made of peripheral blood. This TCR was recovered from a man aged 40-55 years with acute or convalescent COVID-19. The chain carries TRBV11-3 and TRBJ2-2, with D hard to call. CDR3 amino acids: CASSLASSFTGELFF. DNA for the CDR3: TGTGCCAGCAGCTTAGCGTCGTCCTTCACCGGGGAGCTGTTTTTT.